These 23 T cell receptor beta chains were all obtained from the same sample, sequenced in a study of OX40 agonist ivuxolimab in advanced cancers. Libraries were prepared through the immunoSEQ multiplex PCR assay. TCRdb holds this immuneACCESS table with in-frame rearrangements only. Some clones are missing; in checked studies, unresolved V genes explain under half, and the rest has no known cause. The sample table holds tens of thousands of clones, of which around 77% were seen once. Of the sample, under 25% is held by the ten largest clones. The starting material was CD4+ or CD8+ T cells sorted from blood, obtained in a trial of the OX40 agonist ivuxolimab. All receptors come from an adult with an advanced solid tumor such as melanoma, head and neck, liver or kidney cancer.

The chain combines TRBV25-1 with TRBJ2-7, with 9 nucleotides matching TRBD2. The germline CDR1 and CDR2 sequences are MGHDK and SYGVNS. The CDR3 is made up of 15 amino acids. Trimming at V came to 3 bases and at J to 1 base, leaving 4 bases not matched to a gene. The CDR3 DNA is TGTGCCAGCAGTGACTCTAGCGGGATTTCCTACGAGCAGTACTTC. It is translated as CASSDSSGISYEQYF.

The chain employs TRBV4-1 and TRBJ1-2; no reliable D call. V lost 1 base, J lost 0 bases, and 9 bases lay in between. Germline loops: CDR1 MGHRA, CDR2 YSYEKL. The CDR3 runs 15 residues. The CDR3 DNA follows: TGCGCCAGCAGCCAAGTTCATGAATCTAACTATGGCTACACCTTC. Translated: CASSQVHESNYGYTF.

The chain is built from TRBV6-5 and TRBJ1-1; 7 nucleotides agree with TRBD1. Trimming cost V 6 bases and J 5 bases; bases outside gene matches: 9. Germline V gene data show CDR1 as MNHEY and CDR2 as SVGAGI. This CDR3 is 14 amino acids long. The CDR3 protein is CASRREGAITEAFF. As DNA, the CDR3 is TGTGCCAGCAGACGTGAGGGGGCGATTACTGAAGCTTTCTTT.

The chain joins TRBV7-2 to TRBJ2-7, with TRBD2 as a possible D gene (5 bases). Germline lookup yields CDR1 SGHTA and CDR2 FQGNSA. Trimming pared 4 bases from V and 3 bases from J, leaving 13 bases between. This CDR3 comprises 14 residues. In nucleotides, the CDR3 is TGTGCCAGCAGCTATGGAGGCGGTTTCTACGAGCAGTACTTC. Protein sequence: CASSYGGGFYEQYF.

The genes are TRBV28 and TRBJ2-3; 11 positions match TRBD2. This CDR3 contains 15 residues. Germline assignment: CDR1 MDHEN and CDR2 SYDVKM. The V segment lost 5 bases and the J segment 2 bases; nucleotides outside the gene matches: 3. The CDR3 sequence is CASSPSGGTTDTQYF. The CDR3 bases are TGTGCCAGCAGTCCTAGCGGGGGGACCACAGATACGCAGTATTTT.

The rearrangement joins TRBV9 to TRBJ2-5; maybe TRBD2 (5 bases). The length of the CDR3 is 13 residues. V was pared by 1 base and J by 5 bases, with 9 bases between. From germline, CDR1 is SGDLS and CDR2 YYNGEE. The CDR3 here is CASSVYGGETQYF. CDR3 nucleotide sequence: TGTGCCAGCAGCGTATATGGAGGCGAGACCCAGTACTTC.

V gene TRBV6-5 combines with J gene TRBJ1-1; a possible D gene is TRBD1 (5 bases). The germline V and J ends were trimmed by 2 bases and 5 bases, with 18 bases remaining between them. Germline-derived CDR1 and CDR2 are MNHEY and SVGAGI. This CDR3 has 16 amino acids. For the CDR3, the DNA is TGTGCCAGCAGTTACGTCCAGGGCCCCTTTGGGACTGAAGCTTTCTTT. Encoded protein: CASSYVQGPFGTEAFF.

V is TRBV2 and J is TRBJ2-5; 15 positions match TRBD2. Losses at the gene ends were 7 bases for V and 4 bases for J; bases not matched to a gene: 7. The CDR3 length is 16 residues. The germline CDR1 and CDR2 sequences are SNHLY and FYNNEI. Written as DNA, the CDR3 is TGTGCCAGCACATGGGGACTAGCGGGAGGCGGAGAGACCCAGTACTTC. Its translation: CASTWGLAGGGETQYF.

The V call is TRBV5-6, the J call TRBJ1-5; unclear D gene. Germline V gene sequence: CDR1 SGHDT, CDR2 YYEEEE. This CDR3 region has 14 residues. Trimming cost V 4 bases and J 6 bases, with 14 bases left between them. Here the CDR3 DNA reads TGTGCCAGCAGCCCCGGACCGGGAGGTCAGCCCCAGCATTTT. This sequence encodes CASSPGPGGQPQHF.

The rearrangement joins TRBV4-1 to TRBJ2-1, with D possibly TRBD1 on 6 matching bases. CDR1 and CDR2 (germline): MGHRA, YSYEKL. The CDR3 consists of 15 residues. V was pared by 0 bases and J by 4 bases, with 10 bases between. CDR3 in amino acids: CASSQDRGTYNEQFF. Here the CDR3 DNA reads TGCGCCAGCAGCCAAGATAGGGGGACGTACAATGAGCAGTTCTTC.

This sequence joins TRBV28 and TRBJ2-7; the match to TRBD2 covers 8 bases. Germline V lookup: CDR1 MDHEN, CDR2 SYDVKM. CDR3 size: 14 residues. Trimming at V came to 7 bases and at J to 3 bases, leaving 8 bases not matched to a gene. As DNA, the CDR3 is TGTGCCAGCATGACGGCGGGAGGAAACTACGAGCAGTACTTC. This codes for CASMTAGGNYEQYF.

The chain carries TRBV13 and TRBJ2-5, with 7 bases identical to TRBD1. With V trimmed by 2 bases and J by 1 base, 7 bases remained unmatched. CDR1 is PRHDT, CDR2 FYEKMQ, per germline (reference sequence). The CDR3 runs to 16 residues. The CDR3 loop reads CASSLPMDRSQETQYF. Here the CDR3 DNA reads TGTGCCAGCAGCTTACCCATGGACAGGAGCCAAGAGACCCAGTACTTC.

This chain connects TRBV27 to TRBJ2-7; 7 bases are shared with TRBD1. The CDR3 totals 14 residues. Germline CDR1 is MNHEY and CDR2 is SMNVEV (reference sequence). With 2 bases clipped from V and 5 bases from J, the junction kept 6 bases outside the gene matches. The CDR3 is CASSLRQGRHEQYF. The CDR3 DNA reads TGTGCCAGCAGTTTAAGACAGGGTAGGCACGAGCAGTACTTC.

This chain joins TRBV4-2 and TRBJ2-1, with D possibly matching TRBD2 (5 bases). V was clipped by 0 bases and J by 8 bases, with 11 bases between them. CDR1 and CDR2 from the germline V gene are LGHNA and YNFKEQ. The CDR3 runs 14 residues. CDR3 sequence (DNA): TGTGCCAGCAGCCAAGATACTAGTCTAGATGAGCAGTTCTTC. Amino acid sequence: CASSQDTSLDEQFF.

This chain links TRBV5-5 with TRBJ1-1; possibly TRBD1 for D (5 bases). The ends were cut back, 0 bases at V and 7 bases at J, with 10 bases in the middle. Germline CDR1 and CDR2: SGHKS and YYEKEE (reference sequence). This CDR3 spans 13 amino acids. CDR3 bases: TGTGCCAGCAGCTTGGTTACCGGGGGTGAAGCTTTCTTT. Its protein product is CASSLVTGGEAFF.

The chain has TRBV30 and TRBJ2-5; weak D call: TRBD1 (5 bases). The assigned J gene may be wrong: the sequence end matches TRBJ2-7 better. The CDR3 totals 13 residues. Per the germline V gene, CDR1 is GTSNPN and CDR2 is SVGIG (reference sequence). The CDR3 sequence is CAWSGGISYEQYF. CDR3 DNA sequence: TGTGCCTGGAGTGGGGGCATCTCCTACGAGCAGTACTTC.

The chain uses TRBV28 and TRBJ1-3; no clear D gene. Germline V gene sequence: CDR1 MDHEN, CDR2 SYDVKM. V lost 3 bases and J 3 bases, leaving 9 bases between the germline ends. The CDR3 is 14 amino acids. The CDR3 nucleotides are TGTGCCAGCAGTTTCGCCGGTTTTGGAAACACCATATATTTT. Amino acid sequence: CASSFAGFGNTIYF.

The genes are TRBV6-1 and TRBJ2-1; 7 nucleotides match TRBD1. The CDR3 contains 12 residues. The V gene end was trimmed by 8 bases and the J gene end by 7 bases; junction bases not matched to a gene: 5. Germline CDR1 is MNHNS and CDR2 is SASEGT. The chain's CDR3 is CASVQGRNEQFF. The CDR3 DNA reads TGTGCCAGCGTACAGGGGCGAAATGAGCAGTTCTTC.

This chain uses TRBV7-9 with TRBJ2-5; 10 bases are shared with TRBD2. From germline, CDR1 is SEHNR and CDR2 FQNEAQ (reference sequence). CDR3 length equals 13 residues. V trimming: 0 bases; J trimming: 9 bases; junction bases outside the gene matches: 1. CDR3 protein: CASSLAGTSAQYF. In DNA form, the CDR3 reads TGTGCCAGCAGCTTAGCGGGGACTAGCGCCCAGTACTTC.

The V gene is TRBV27, the J gene TRBJ2-3; 7 nucleotides match TRBD1. With 7 bases clipped from V and 11 bases from J, the junction kept 6 bases outside the gene matches. CDR1 is MNHEY, CDR2 SMNVEV, per germline (reference sequence). This CDR3 has 11 amino acids. CDR3 nucleotides: TGTGCCAGCATGTGGCAGGGGGAGCAGTATTTT. It translates to CASMWQGEQYF.

V usage is TRBV5-6 and J usage is TRBJ1-2, with 9 nucleotides matching TRBD1. This CDR3 has 15 amino acids. Germline V gives CDR1 SGHDT, CDR2 YYEEEE. The V segment lost 2 bases and the J segment 4 bases; nucleotides outside the gene matches: 6. CDR3 coding DNA: TGTGCCAGCAGCTTTGCGACAGGGGGACTCTATGGCTACACCTTC. This sequence encodes CASSFATGGLYGYTF.

This clone has a single count. The chain carries TRBV27 and TRBJ1-5; D is uncertain. V was clipped by 5 bases and J by 4 bases, with 6 bases between them. The V gene's germline CDR1 is MNHEY and CDR2 SMNVEV (reference sequence). The CDR3 has 12 amino acids. CDR3 protein: CASSARNQPQHF. The CDR3 DNA is TGTGCCAGCAGTGCCAGGAATCAGCCCCAGCATTTT.

This clone was recorded only once. At the DNA level, this CDR3 is encoded by other sequences in the same sample as well. The chain carries TRBV11-1 and TRBJ2-1, with 9 bases matching TRBD2. The CDR3 spans 15 residues. After removal of 4 bases from V and 5 bases from J, the junction contained 6 bases not matched to a gene. Germline-derived CDR1 and CDR2 are SGHAT and FQDESV (reference sequence). This chain's CDR3 is CASSYGRGGNNEQFF. CDR3 nucleotide sequence: TGTGCCAGCAGCTACGGGCGGGGGGGAAACAATGAGCAGTTCTTC. The full variable domain, with the rest looked up from reference TRBV11-1 and TRBJ2-1, is EAEVAQSPRYKITEKSQAVAFWCDPISGHATLYWYRQILGQGPELLVQFQDESVVDDSQLPKDRFSAERLKGVDSTLKIQPAELGDSAMYLCASSYGRGGNNEQFFGPGTRLTVL.